This record covers a single T cell receptor beta chain. The data belong to a study of shared clonotypes between healthy human individuals. Into CD45RA+ naive and CD45RA-negative memory subsets, the CD4+ cells were split. The method was immunoSEQ multiplex PCR; TCRdb's version includes in-frame clones alone and lacks a portion of them. The sample has fewer than 2.5 million clones; 80% to 95% are singletons. The clonotype was recovered from a man younger than 35 in good health. Some clones in this sample may be carry-over from other donors' samples. Sequences were obtained from naive CD4+ T cells from PBMCs. Subset noted: CD45RA+ positively selected.

The CDR3 DNA is TGTGCCAGCAGTCCGGTAGAGGGTCCTCGGTACTATGGCTACACCTTC. Encoded protein: CASSPVEGPRYYGYTF. The genes are TRBV28 and TRBJ1-2; no reliable D call. V lost 5 bases to trimming and J lost 3 bases, with 19 bases between them. Germline V lookup: CDR1 MDHEN, CDR2 SYDVKM. The CDR3 is made up of 16 amino acids.